One sample yielded the 12 T cell receptor beta chains listed below, sequenced in a study of CD8 T cells in Susac syndrome. Reverse transcription of roughly 0.5 to 1 ug RNA used random hexamers. TCRdb used MiXCR to reprocess the immunoSEQ multiplex PCR reads, holding one entry per CDR3 protein. This table has 150,000 to 200,000 distinct CDR3 sequences, approximately 93% appearing once. Specimen: CD4+ T cells from PBMCs. These receptors all stem from a human donor with multiple sclerosis.

On this clonotype itself: The germline gene is not matched at one end of the junction; a read error may be the cause. The genes are TRBV2 and TRBJ1-3, with no clear D. This CDR3 spans 12 amino acids. Germline V CDR1 and CDR2: SNHLY, FYNNEI. In nucleotides, the CDR3 is TGTGCCAGCAGTGAACGTGGAAATACCATATATTTT. It is translated as CASSERGNTIYF.

The chain joins TRBV5-4 to TRBJ2-3; possible D gene TRBD2, 5 bases. CDR1 SGHNT and CDR2 YYREEE come from the germline V gene (reference sequence). CDR3 length: 14 amino acids. The germline V and J ends were trimmed by 0 bases and 4 bases, with 9 bases remaining between them. CDR3 in DNA: TGTGCCAGCAGCTTGGCCGGACTGTCAGATACGCAGTATTTT. Translation gives CASSLAGLSDTQYF.

J is TRBJ1-6 and V is TRBV25-1, with TRBD1 as a possible D gene (6 bases). Per the germline V gene, CDR1 is MGHDK and CDR2 is SYGVNS. This CDR3 is built from 13 residues. V shed 5 bases and J shed 8 bases, with 10 bases lying between them. The CDR3 bases are TGTGCCAGCAGTCCAGGGGCACATTCACCCCTCCACTTT. Translated: CASSPGAHSPLHF.

The rearrangement uses TRBV28 and TRBJ2-3, with D perhaps TRBD1 or TRBD2 (6 bases each). Germline V gene data show CDR1 as MDHEN and CDR2 as SYDVKM. The V gene lost 2 bases and the J gene lost 4 bases, with 10 bases spanning the gap. The CDR3 has 14 amino acids. Here the CDR3 DNA reads TGTGCCAGCAGTTTAACTGGGGGGCCAGATACGCAGTATTTT. This sequence encodes CASSLTGGPDTQYF.

CDR3 loop: CASRQTFQETQYF. The CDR3 DNA reads TGTGCCAGCAGACAGACGTTCCAAGAGACCCAGTACTTC. The rearrangement links TRBV12-3 or TRBV12-4 to TRBJ2-5, with unresolved D. V lost 6 bases to trimming and J lost 1 base, with 9 bases between them. The CDR3 has 13 residues.

This rearrangement joins TRBV3-1 to TRBJ2-7; the match to TRBD2 covers 7 bases. The V and J ends lost 1 base and 2 bases, in that order; junction bases with no gene match: 5. CDR3 size: 15 residues. The germline CDR1 and CDR2 sequences are LGHDT and YNNKEL (reference sequence). In nucleotides, the CDR3 is TGTGCCAGCAGCCAAGGTCTAGCGGCTCCCTACGAGCAGTACTTC. Translated, it gives CASSQGLAAPYEQYF.

This chain links TRBV2 with TRBJ2-5, with no clear D. Trimming removed 7 bases at V and 2 bases at J, with 8 bases between. Germline V gene lookup returns CDR1 SNHLY and CDR2 FYNNEI. This CDR3 region has 12 residues. In nucleotides, the CDR3 is TGTGCCAGCAAGGAGAGTCAAGAGACCCAGTACTTC. This codes for CASKESQETQYF.

V usage is TRBV9 and J usage is TRBJ2-2; D not resolved. Looked up from germline, CDR1 is SGDLS and CDR2 is YYNGEE. This CDR3 spans 14 amino acids. V lost 6 bases, J lost 4 bases, and 13 bases lay in between. This CDR3 reads CASTRQESTGELFF. DNA for the CDR3: TGTGCCAGCACCCGCCAGGAGAGCACCGGGGAGCTGTTTTTT.

The chain uses TRBV19 and TRBJ2-2; 7 positions agree with TRBD1. V shed 3 bases and J 4 bases; nucleotides not matched to a gene: 5. The V gene's germline CDR1 is LNHDA and CDR2 SQIVND (reference sequence). CDR3 size: 15 residues. The CDR3 DNA reads TGTGCCAGTAGTATTGTAGGGGGCTTCACCGGGGAGCTGTTTTTT. Its protein product is CASSIVGGFTGELFF.

V gene TRBV12-3 or TRBV12-4 combines with J gene TRBJ2-7; 7 bases line up with TRBD1. V trimming: 6 bases; J trimming: 5 bases; junction bases outside the gene matches: 10. The length of the CDR3 is 14 residues. CDR3 bases: TGTGCCAGCAGCCTACGACAGGGATCCAACGAGCAGTACTTC. Translation gives CASSLRQGSNEQYF.

The CDR3 region has the DNA TGCAGTGCTAGAGATCCAGGGGGCATCTATGGCTACACCTTC. It encodes CSARDPGGIYGYTF. The V gene is TRBV20-1, the J gene TRBJ1-2, with 8 bases identical to TRBD1. Looked up from germline, CDR1 is DFQATT and CDR2 is SNEGSKA (reference sequence). With V trimmed by 0 bases and J by 4 bases, 4 bases remained unmatched. The CDR3 totals 14 residues.

The V call is TRBV12-5, the J call TRBJ2-2; possibly TRBD2 for D (6 bases). Per the germline V gene, CDR1 is LGHNT and CDR2 is FRNRAP. The CDR3 extends over 15 amino acids. V lost 0 bases and J lost 6, with 11 bases in between. The CDR3 coding sequence is TGTGCTAGTGGTTTGGTACTGGGGGGACCCGGGGAGCTGTTTTTT. Translating gives CASGLVLGGPGELFF.